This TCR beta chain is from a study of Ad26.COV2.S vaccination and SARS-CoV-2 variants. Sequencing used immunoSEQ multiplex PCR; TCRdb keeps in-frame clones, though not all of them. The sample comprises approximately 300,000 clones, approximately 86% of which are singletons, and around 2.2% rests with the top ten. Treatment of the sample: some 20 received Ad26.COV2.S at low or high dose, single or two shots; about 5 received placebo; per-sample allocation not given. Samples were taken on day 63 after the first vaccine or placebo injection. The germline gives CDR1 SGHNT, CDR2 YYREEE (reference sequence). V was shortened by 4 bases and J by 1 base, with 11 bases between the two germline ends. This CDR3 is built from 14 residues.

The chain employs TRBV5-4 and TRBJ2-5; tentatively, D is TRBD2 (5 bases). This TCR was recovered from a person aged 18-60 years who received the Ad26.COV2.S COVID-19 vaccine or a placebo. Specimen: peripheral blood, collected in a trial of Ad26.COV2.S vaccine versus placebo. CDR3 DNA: TGTGCCAGCAGCGGGCGGGCCGTCCAAGAGACCCAGTACTTC. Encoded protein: CASSGRAVQETQYF. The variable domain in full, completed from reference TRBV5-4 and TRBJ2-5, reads ETGVTQSPTHLIKTRGQQVTLRCSSQSGHNTVSWYQQALGQGPQFIFQYYREEENGRGNFPPRFSGLQFPNYSSELNVNALELDDSALYLCASSGRAVQETQYFGPGTRLLVL.